These 8 T cell receptor beta chains share one sample of origin, sequenced in a study of CD4 T cells in relation to SARS-CoV-2 and coronaviruses. Sequencing was performed with immunoSEQ multiplex PCR; in TCRdb, only in-frame clones are kept and a portion is missing. In the table there are tens of thousands of clones, roughly 88% of which are singletons. Sequenced sample: memory CD4+ T cells from PBMCs. Receptors were obtained from an adult with COVID-19.

V usage is TRBV13 and J usage is TRBJ2-5; tentatively, D is TRBD1 (5 bases). The V end lost 3 bases, the J end lost 3 bases, and 8 bases lay between the germline ends. The CDR3 is made up of 13 amino acids. The germline CDR1 and CDR2 sequences are PRHDT and FYEKMQ (reference sequence). DNA for the CDR3: TGTGCCAGCAGCTTGGGGCCCAAAGAGACCCAGTACTTC. Its translation is CASSLGPKETQYF.

In DNA, the CDR3 is TGTGCCAGCAGCACGGACAGCTCCTATAATTCACCCCTCCACTTT. Residues: CASSTDSSYNSPLHF. The chain links TRBV5-4 to TRBJ1-6; D might be TRBD1 (6 bases). The length of the CDR3 is 15 residues. Trimming removed 4 bases at V and 0 bases at J, with 8 bases between. Looked up from germline, CDR1 is SGHNT and CDR2 is YYREEE (reference sequence).

This chain links TRBV2 with TRBJ1-1; no reliable D call. V gave up 5 bases and J gave up 3 bases, with 4 bases separating them. There are 11 residues in the CDR3. Germline values: CDR1 SNHLY, CDR2 FYNNEI. The CDR3 DNA sequence: TGTGCCAGCAGTTCGTACACTGAAGCTTTCTTT. It encodes CASSSYTEAFF.

This chain uses TRBV5-4 with TRBJ2-7; 11 nucleotides align to TRBD1. This CDR3 has 14 residues. Per germline, CDR1 SGHNT and CDR2 YYREEE (reference sequence). V lost 4 bases and J lost 3; bases outside the gene matches: 3. The CDR3 DNA reads TGTGCCAGCAGCGGGACAGGGGGAGACTACGAGCAGTACTTC. Its translation: CASSGTGGDYEQYF.

The chain recombines TRBV6-5 with TRBJ2-3, with TRBD2 as a possible D gene (6 bases). The CDR3 spans 12 residues. From germline, CDR1 is MNHEY and CDR2 SVGAGI. V lost 7 bases, J lost 6 bases, and 11 bases lay in between. CDR3 region: CASTSGGDTQYF. CDR3 sequence (DNA): TGTGCCAGCACCTCCGGAGGGGATACGCAGTATTTT.

This clone was seen once. The chain links TRBV6-1 to TRBJ2-4, with D unresolved. Trimming removed 2 bases from V and 7 bases from J, with 18 bases in between. Per the germline V gene, CDR1 is MNHNS and CDR2 is SASEGT. CDR3 length: 16 residues. CDR3 coding DNA: TGTGCCAGCAGTGAACTGGTACGGGTATTATCGAACATTCAGTACTTC. Translation gives CASSELVRVLSNIQYF.

The chain couples TRBV9 to TRBJ2-7, with D possibly TRBD1 on 5 matching bases. Germline V gives CDR1 SGDLS, CDR2 YYNGEE. Trimming shortened V by 0 bases and J by 6 bases, and 13 bases separated the two germline ends. This CDR3 contains 14 residues. The chain's CDR3 is CASSVGPGLSEQYF. The CDR3 nucleotides are TGTGCCAGCAGCGTAGGGCCAGGGCTTTCCGAGCAGTACTTC.

The rearrangement joins TRBV5-5 to TRBJ2-1, with 9 nucleotides matching TRBD1. The CDR3 sequence is 15 residues long. Germline loops: CDR1 SGHKS, CDR2 YYEKEE (reference sequence). V dropped 0 bases and J dropped 8; count of bases not matched to a gene: 6. CDR3 loop: CASSLEGTGNHEQFF. CDR3 nucleotide sequence: TGTGCCAGCAGCTTGGAAGGGACAGGGAACCATGAGCAGTTCTTC.